A selection of T cell receptor beta chains follows, all from one sample in a study of T-cell reconstitution after alpha-beta-depleted transplantation in children. One entry per CDR3 protein, called by TCRdb with MiXCR from the PCR reads. The sample contains fewer than 700,000 distinct CDR3 sequences, 13% of which appear only once. This material consisted of PBMCs, mostly from graft donor cells, taken 360 days after TCRalphabeta/CD19-depleted stem cell transplant. These receptors all come from a male patient younger than 18 who had a stem cell transplant for acute myeloid leukemia, so the T cells may come from the graft donor. The CDR3 runs from the conserved cysteine through the conserved F or W. Each record gives: D gene, V gene, J gene, clone size, CDR3 protein, CDR3 DNA. The D gene is left open where the match is weak. Clone sizes are given selectively: once, few, many, or a class where the clone is expanded.

d_call: TRBD1; v_call: TRBV5-6; j_call: TRBJ1-2; clone_size: -; cdr3_aa: CASSRRTGAYTF; cdr3_nt: TGTGCCAGCAGCCGACGGACAGGGGCCTACACCTTC
d_call: TRBD2; v_call: TRBV7-8; j_call: TRBJ2-5; clone_size: few; cdr3_aa: CASSFEPGLEETQYF; cdr3_nt: TGTGCCAGCAGCTTTGAACCGGGACTAGAAGAGACCCAGTACTTC
d_call: TRBD2; v_call: TRBV20-1; j_call: TRBJ2-3; clone_size: few; cdr3_aa: CSASLAGALDTQYF; cdr3_nt: TGCAGTGCTAGCCTAGCGGGAGCTTTAGATACGCAGTATTTT
d_call: TRBD2; v_call: TRBV28; j_call: TRBJ2-1; clone_size: -; cdr3_aa: CASSHLSGTSGRSGQFF; cdr3_nt: TGTGCCAGCAGCCACCTAAGTGGGACTAGCGGGAGATCGGGGCAGTTCTTC
d_call: -; v_call: TRBV7-2; j_call: TRBJ2-4; clone_size: many; cdr3_aa: CASSVQNVGKNIQYF; cdr3_nt: TGTGCCAGCAGCGTACAAAATGTAGGCAAAAACATTCAGTACTTC
d_call: -; v_call: TRBV29-1; j_call: TRBJ2-2; clone_size: few; cdr3_aa: CSGQITGDPGELFF; cdr3_nt: TGCAGCGGACAAATCACAGGAGATCCCGGGGAGCTGTTTTTT
d_call: -; v_call: TRBV5-5; j_call: TRBJ1-1; clone_size: few; cdr3_aa: CASHPEAFF; cdr3_nt: TGTGCCAGCCATCCTGAAGCTTTCTTT
d_call: TRBD1; v_call: TRBV24-1; j_call: TRBJ2-2; clone_size: few; cdr3_aa: CATSDLRTGVTFNTGELFF; cdr3_nt: TGTGCCACCAGTGATTTGAGGACAGGGGTTACATTTAACACCGGGGAGCTGTTTTTT
d_call: -; v_call: TRBV28; j_call: TRBJ2-7; clone_size: few; cdr3_aa: CASSFGGNSGYEQYF; cdr3_nt: TGTGCCAGCAGTTTCGGCGGGAACAGTGGTTACGAGCAGTACTTC
d_call: TRBD2; v_call: TRBV6-2/TRBV6-3; j_call: TRBJ2-1; clone_size: -; cdr3_aa: CASSSTRGRARRSDEQFF; cdr3_nt: TGTGCCAGCAGTTCAACTCGTGGGAGGGCCAGAAGAAGCGATGAGCAGTTCTTC
d_call: -; v_call: TRBV6-2/TRBV6-3; j_call: TRBJ1-1; clone_size: -; cdr3_aa: CASTNTGRNTEAFF; cdr3_nt: TGTGCCAGCACCAATACAGGCAGGAACACTGAAGCTTTCTTT
d_call: -; v_call: TRBV4-2; j_call: TRBJ2-5; clone_size: few; cdr3_aa: CASSQEDGTPQETQYF; cdr3_nt: TGTGCCAGCAGCCAAGAAGACGGGACCCCGCAAGAGACCCAGTACTTC
d_call: -; v_call: TRBV5-1; j_call: TRBJ2-5; clone_size: many; cdr3_aa: CASSFRVQETQYF; cdr3_nt: TGCGCCAGCAGCTTCCGGGTGCAAGAGACCCAGTACTTC
d_call: -; v_call: TRBV15; j_call: TRBJ2-1; clone_size: few; cdr3_aa: CATSRDPLESEQFF; cdr3_nt: TGTGCCACCAGCAGAGACCCTCTAGAATCGGAGCAGTTCTTC
d_call: -; v_call: TRBV4-2; j_call: TRBJ2-3; clone_size: few; cdr3_aa: CASSQATGSTDTQYF; cdr3_nt: TGTGCCAGCAGCCAAGCTACAGGGAGCACAGATACGCAGTATTTT
d_call: -; v_call: TRBV7-9; j_call: TRBJ2-1; clone_size: many; cdr3_aa: CASSRIQGPSYNEQFF; cdr3_nt: TGTGCCAGCAGCCGGATTCAGGGCCCCTCCTACAATGAGCAGTTCTTC
d_call: -; v_call: TRBV28; j_call: TRBJ2-3; clone_size: many; cdr3_aa: CASSHPGQTLRSTDTQYF; cdr3_nt: TGTGCCAGCAGTCACCCCGGACAGACGCTGAGGAGCACAGATACGCAGTATTTT
d_call: TRBD1; v_call: TRBV29-1; j_call: TRBJ2-7; clone_size: -; cdr3_aa: CSVGGQGASLLDEQYF; cdr3_nt: TGCAGCGTCGGCGGACAGGGAGCCTCTCTATTAGACGAGCAGTACTTC
d_call: TRBD1; v_call: TRBV5-1; j_call: TRBJ1-4; clone_size: -; cdr3_aa: CASSLAGQATNEKLFF; cdr3_nt: TGCGCCAGCAGCTTGGCGGGACAGGCAACTAATGAAAAACTGTTTTTT
d_call: TRBD2; v_call: TRBV3-1; j_call: TRBJ2-7; clone_size: -; cdr3_aa: CASTQDGGLAAPYEQYF; cdr3_nt: TGTGCCAGCACCCAAGATGGAGGACTAGCCGCTCCCTACGAGCAGTACTTC
d_call: -; v_call: TRBV7-9; j_call: TRBJ1-2; clone_size: -; cdr3_aa: CASSQLGTVYGYTF; cdr3_nt: TGTGCCAGCAGCCAACTAGGGACGGTCTATGGCTACACCTTC
d_call: -; v_call: TRBV6-2/TRBV6-3; j_call: TRBJ2-1; clone_size: many; cdr3_aa: CASSYGLYNEQFF; cdr3_nt: TGTGCCAGCAGTTACGGTCTATACAATGAGCAGTTCTTC
d_call: -; v_call: TRBV7-6; j_call: TRBJ2-7; clone_size: -; cdr3_aa: CASSSSGSNYEQYF; cdr3_nt: TGTGCCAGCAGCTCCAGCGGGTCGAACTACGAGCAGTACTTC
d_call: -; v_call: TRBV4-3; j_call: TRBJ2-1; clone_size: -; cdr3_aa: CASSQAPGAYNEQLF; cdr3_nt: TGCGCCAGCAGCCAAGCACCGGGGGCCTACAATGAGCAGTTATTC
d_call: -; v_call: TRBV9; j_call: TRBJ2-3; clone_size: many; cdr3_aa: CASSAWSGEADTQYF; cdr3_nt: TGTGCCAGCAGCGCCTGGTCTGGGGAAGCTGATACGCAGTATTTT
d_call: -; v_call: TRBV27; j_call: TRBJ2-5; clone_size: many; cdr3_aa: CASKQKETQYF; cdr3_nt: TGTGCCAGCAAGCAAAAAGAGACCCAGTACTTC
d_call: TRBD2; v_call: TRBV7-9; j_call: TRBJ2-5; clone_size: -; cdr3_aa: CASTSRALAGTQETQYF; cdr3_nt: TGTGCCAGCACCTCAAGGGCCCTAGCGGGGACCCAAGAGACCCAGTACTTC
d_call: -; v_call: TRBV12-3/TRBV12-4; j_call: TRBJ2-1; clone_size: -; cdr3_aa: CASVQATWLYRTHEQFF; cdr3_nt: TGTGCCAGCGTACAGGCGACCTGGTTATACCGCACCCATGAGCAGTTCTTC
d_call: -; v_call: TRBV7-3; j_call: TRBJ1-1; clone_size: many; cdr3_aa: CASSHGLSGSGLTEAFF; cdr3_nt: TGTGCCAGCAGCCATGGTCTCTCAGGGTCGGGGTTAACTGAAGCTTTCTTT
d_call: TRBD2; v_call: TRBV10-3; j_call: TRBJ2-1; clone_size: few; cdr3_aa: CAIGSSGRHEQFF; cdr3_nt: TGTGCCATCGGAAGCAGCGGGAGACATGAGCAGTTCTTC
d_call: -; v_call: TRBV12-3/TRBV12-4; j_call: TRBJ2-7; clone_size: few; cdr3_aa: CASSLMRGAYEQYF; cdr3_nt: TGTGCCAGCAGTTTGATGAGGGGAGCCTACGAGCAGTACTTC
d_call: TRBD2; v_call: TRBV27; j_call: TRBJ2-2; clone_size: many; cdr3_aa: CASSYLAGDSTGELFF; cdr3_nt: TGTGCCAGCAGTTATCTAGCGGGAGACAGCACCGGGGAGCTGTTTTTT
d_call: -; v_call: TRBV4-3; j_call: TRBJ2-7; clone_size: few; cdr3_aa: CASSQQRDFYEQYF; cdr3_nt: TGCGCCAGCAGCCAACAGAGAGATTTCTACGAGCAGTACTTC
d_call: TRBD1; v_call: TRBV12-3/TRBV12-4; j_call: TRBJ2-3; clone_size: few; cdr3_aa: CASSPQDRGVDTQYF; cdr3_nt: TGTGCCAGCAGTCCACAGGACAGGGGGGTGGATACGCAGTATTTT
d_call: -; v_call: TRBV11-3; j_call: TRBJ2-1; clone_size: many; cdr3_aa: CASSPEGQPYNEQFF; cdr3_nt: TGTGCCAGCAGCCCGGAGGGCCAGCCCTACAATGAGCAGTTCTTC
d_call: -; v_call: TRBV4-3; j_call: TRBJ2-7; clone_size: -; cdr3_aa: CASSPDQGYEQYF; cdr3_nt: TGCGCCAGCAGCCCAGACCAGGGTTACGAGCAGTACTTC
d_call: TRBD2; v_call: TRBV9; j_call: TRBJ2-1; clone_size: -; cdr3_aa: CASSAPGLAVEQFF; cdr3_nt: TGTGCCAGCAGCGCGCCGGGACTAGCGGTTGAGCAGTTCTTC
d_call: TRBD2; v_call: TRBV4-3; j_call: TRBJ2-5; clone_size: -; cdr3_aa: CASSQSGGGGETQYF; cdr3_nt: TGCGCCAGCAGTCAGAGCGGGGGAGGCGGAGAGACCCAGTACTTC
d_call: -; v_call: TRBV30; j_call: TRBJ2-1; clone_size: few; cdr3_aa: CAWSPSTGEQFF; cdr3_nt: TGTGCCTGGAGTCCCTCTACTGGGGAGCAGTTCTTC
d_call: -; v_call: TRBV7-2; j_call: TRBJ2-5; clone_size: -; cdr3_aa: CASSVGQSGQETQYF; cdr3_nt: TGTGCCAGCAGCGTCGGACAGAGCGGCCAAGAGACCCAGTACTTC
d_call: TRBD2; v_call: TRBV25-1; j_call: TRBJ2-3; clone_size: many; cdr3_aa: CASSDPRGTSGFTDTQYF; cdr3_nt: TGTGCCAGCAGTGATCCCCGAGGGACTAGCGGGTTCACAGATACGCAGTATTTT
d_call: -; v_call: TRBV7-2; j_call: TRBJ1-3; clone_size: -; cdr3_aa: CASSSGAGNTIYF; cdr3_nt: TGTGCCAGCAGCTCAGGCGCTGGAAACACCATATATTTT
d_call: -; v_call: TRBV6-2/TRBV6-3; j_call: TRBJ2-2; clone_size: -; cdr3_aa: CASSYTLAGELFF; cdr3_nt: TGTGCCAGCAGTTACACCCTGGCCGGGGAGCTGTTTTTT
d_call: TRBD1; v_call: TRBV7-2; j_call: TRBJ2-7; clone_size: few; cdr3_aa: CASSLALQGVQGYEQYF; cdr3_nt: TGTGCCAGCAGCTTAGCTCTCCAGGGGGTTCAGGGCTACGAGCAGTACTTC
d_call: -; v_call: TRBV20-1; j_call: TRBJ2-3; clone_size: -; cdr3_aa: CSPGQRTSTDTQYF; cdr3_nt: TGCAGTCCCGGGCAGCGGACTAGCACAGATACGCAGTATTTT